This record covers a single T cell receptor (beta chain). Its antigen is unknown. V was trimmed by 5 bases and J by 2 bases, leaving 16 bases between them. The CDR3 consists of 16 residues. Germline CDR1 reads SGHNT; CDR2 reads YENEEA. The source of the sample is a study of T cell responses to AZD1222 COVID-19 vaccine. Findings of the study overall: Breadth and depth of Spike-specific TCRs rose after two AZD1222 doses. There were mostly white British donors and more females than males, and clonal diversity was possibly underestimated. Repertoires were collected only later (after the peak T cell response had occurred).

Method: immunoSEQ multiplex PCR; TCRdb's copy keeps in-frame clones and lacks some. Here the sample spans about 160,000 clones, about 92% being singletons. V usage is TRBV11-3 and J usage is TRBJ1-3; perhaps TRBD1 as D (5 bases). The receptor's source is an adult who received the AZD1222 COVID-19 vaccine. The material was peripheral blood, obtained 28 days after the second AZD1222 dose. DNA for the CDR3: TGTGCCAGCAGCCCCCCGGGGACGGGGGCTGGAAACACCATATATTTT. Its protein product is CASSPPGTGAGNTIYF.